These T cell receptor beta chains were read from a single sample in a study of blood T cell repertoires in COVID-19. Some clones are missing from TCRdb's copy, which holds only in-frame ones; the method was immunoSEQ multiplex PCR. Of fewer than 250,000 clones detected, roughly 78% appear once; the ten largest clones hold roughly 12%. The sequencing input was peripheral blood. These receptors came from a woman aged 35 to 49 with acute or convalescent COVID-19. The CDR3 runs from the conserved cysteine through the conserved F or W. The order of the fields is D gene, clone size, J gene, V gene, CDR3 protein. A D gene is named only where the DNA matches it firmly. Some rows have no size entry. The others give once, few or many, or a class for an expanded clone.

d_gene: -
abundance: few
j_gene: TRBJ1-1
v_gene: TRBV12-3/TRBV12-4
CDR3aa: CASSRKGAAFF

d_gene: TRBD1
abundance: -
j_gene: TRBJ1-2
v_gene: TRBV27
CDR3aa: CASSLSPTGNYGYTF

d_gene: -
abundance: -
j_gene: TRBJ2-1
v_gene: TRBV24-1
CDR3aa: CATSDFSGNDNEQFF

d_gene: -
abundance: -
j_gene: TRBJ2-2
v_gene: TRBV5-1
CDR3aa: CASSLGTPGELFF

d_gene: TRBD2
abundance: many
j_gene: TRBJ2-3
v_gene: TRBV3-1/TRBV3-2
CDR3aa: CASSQVSGVRTDTQYF

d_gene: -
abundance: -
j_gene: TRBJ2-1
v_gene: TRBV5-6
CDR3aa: CASSLGSLREQFF

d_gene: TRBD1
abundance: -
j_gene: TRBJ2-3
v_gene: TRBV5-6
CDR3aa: CASSPDRGLVDTQYF

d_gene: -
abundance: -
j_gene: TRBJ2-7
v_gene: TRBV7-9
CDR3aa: CASSFSRREQYEQYF

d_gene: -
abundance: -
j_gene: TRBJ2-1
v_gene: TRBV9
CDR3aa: CASSPRLIMGDEQFF

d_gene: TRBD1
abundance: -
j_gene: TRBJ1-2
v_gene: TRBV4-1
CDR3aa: CASSQDTGTGVVYGYTF

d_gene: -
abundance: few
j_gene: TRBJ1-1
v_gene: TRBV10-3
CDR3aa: CAISESPRQTNTEAFF

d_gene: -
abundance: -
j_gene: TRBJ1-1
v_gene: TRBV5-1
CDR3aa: CASSNRWGDTEAFF

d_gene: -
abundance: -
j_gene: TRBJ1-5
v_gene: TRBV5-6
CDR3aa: CASSSGHMQPQHF

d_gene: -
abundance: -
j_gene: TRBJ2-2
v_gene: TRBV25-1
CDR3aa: CASSEYGGVRGELFF

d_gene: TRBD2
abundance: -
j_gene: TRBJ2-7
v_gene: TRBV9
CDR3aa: CASSPGSGASYEQYF

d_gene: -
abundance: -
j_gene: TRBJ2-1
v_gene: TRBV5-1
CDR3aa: CASSFSSISYNEQFF

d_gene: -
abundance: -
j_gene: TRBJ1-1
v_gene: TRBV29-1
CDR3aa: CSGQGGNSEAFF

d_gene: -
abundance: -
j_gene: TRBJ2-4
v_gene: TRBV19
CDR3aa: CASSLTLDKIQNIQYF

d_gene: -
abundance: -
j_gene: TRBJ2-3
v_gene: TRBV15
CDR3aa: CATSKNGEGTDTQYF

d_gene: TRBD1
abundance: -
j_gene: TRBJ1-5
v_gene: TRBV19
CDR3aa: CASSPSPYRGEGQPQHF

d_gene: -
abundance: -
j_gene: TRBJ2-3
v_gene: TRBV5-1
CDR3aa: CASSLLGVGDTQYF

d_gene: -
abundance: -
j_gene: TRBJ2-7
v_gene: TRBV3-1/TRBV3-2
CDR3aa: CASSLLPGSYEQYF

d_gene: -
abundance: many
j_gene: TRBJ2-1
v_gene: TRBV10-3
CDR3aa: CAISERGSYNEQFF

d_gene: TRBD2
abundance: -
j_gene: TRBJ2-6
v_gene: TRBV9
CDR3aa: CASSVGPGGRRSGANVLTF

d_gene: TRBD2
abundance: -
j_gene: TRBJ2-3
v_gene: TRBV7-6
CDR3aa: CASSPKREATDTQYF

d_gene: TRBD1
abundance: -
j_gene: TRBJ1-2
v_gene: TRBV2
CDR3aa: CASSEPDTDRANYGYTF

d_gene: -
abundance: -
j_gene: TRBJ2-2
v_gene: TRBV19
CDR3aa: CATVSGTRSGELFF

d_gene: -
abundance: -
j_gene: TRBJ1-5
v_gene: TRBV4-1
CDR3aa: CASSQGGDQPQHF

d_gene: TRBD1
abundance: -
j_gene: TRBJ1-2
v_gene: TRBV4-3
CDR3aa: CASSQPSRGEGGYTF

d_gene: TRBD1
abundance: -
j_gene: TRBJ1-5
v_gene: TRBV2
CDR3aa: CASSYRGSNQPQHF

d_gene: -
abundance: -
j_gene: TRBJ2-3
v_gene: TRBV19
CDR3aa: CASSPDSSTDTQYF

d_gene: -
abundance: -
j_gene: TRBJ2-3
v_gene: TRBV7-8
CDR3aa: CASSLVRAESTDTQYF

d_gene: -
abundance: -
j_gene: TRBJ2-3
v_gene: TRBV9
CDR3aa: CASSPLQSAGTDTQYF

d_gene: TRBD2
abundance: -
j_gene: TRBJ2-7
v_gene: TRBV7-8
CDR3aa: CASSPRGGPFDEQYF

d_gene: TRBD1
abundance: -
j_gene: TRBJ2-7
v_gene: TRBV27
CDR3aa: CASTSMDRDEQYF

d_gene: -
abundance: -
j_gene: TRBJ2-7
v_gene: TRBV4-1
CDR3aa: CASSFSSERSSYEQYF

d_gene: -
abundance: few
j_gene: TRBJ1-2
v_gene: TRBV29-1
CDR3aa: CSADPGGWVYGYTF

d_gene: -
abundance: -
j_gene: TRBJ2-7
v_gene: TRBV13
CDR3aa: CASSSGGQLLYEQYF

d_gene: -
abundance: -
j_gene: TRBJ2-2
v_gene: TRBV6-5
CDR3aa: CASSRVGVGGELFF

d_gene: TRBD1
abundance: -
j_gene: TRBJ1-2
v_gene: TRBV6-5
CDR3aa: CASTWTGTNYGYTF

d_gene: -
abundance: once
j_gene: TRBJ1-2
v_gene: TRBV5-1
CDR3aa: CASSQPNTTGLDYGYTF

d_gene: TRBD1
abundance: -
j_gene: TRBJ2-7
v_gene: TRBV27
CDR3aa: CASSLRGFPGTDRTVYEQYF

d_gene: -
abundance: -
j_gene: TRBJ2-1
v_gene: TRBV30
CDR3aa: CAWRALPSYNEQFF

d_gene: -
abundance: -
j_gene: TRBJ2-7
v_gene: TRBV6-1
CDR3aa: CASSDRLETLAYEQYF

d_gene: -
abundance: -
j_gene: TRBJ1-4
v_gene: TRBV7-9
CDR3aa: CASSSFQDWNEKLFF

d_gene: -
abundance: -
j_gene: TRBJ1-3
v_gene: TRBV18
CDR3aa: CASSREDTIYF

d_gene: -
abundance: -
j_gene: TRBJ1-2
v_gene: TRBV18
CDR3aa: CASSPTASYGYTF

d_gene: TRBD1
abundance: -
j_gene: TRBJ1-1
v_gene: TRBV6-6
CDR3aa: CASSFGQGNTEAFF

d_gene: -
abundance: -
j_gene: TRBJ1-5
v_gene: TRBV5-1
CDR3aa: CASSLGGAEDQPQHF

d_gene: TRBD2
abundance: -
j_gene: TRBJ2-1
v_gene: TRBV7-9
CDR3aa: CASSFPLAVQFF

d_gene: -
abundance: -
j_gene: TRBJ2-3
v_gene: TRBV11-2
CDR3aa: CASSFSPGYPTDTQYF

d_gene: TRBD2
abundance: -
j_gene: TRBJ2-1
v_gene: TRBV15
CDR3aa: CATSILAGNEQFF

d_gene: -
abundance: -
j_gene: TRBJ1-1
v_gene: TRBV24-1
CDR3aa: CATRGMNTEAFF

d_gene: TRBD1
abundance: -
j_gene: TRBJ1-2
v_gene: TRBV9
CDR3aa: CASSLRTRDRSSATAYGYTF

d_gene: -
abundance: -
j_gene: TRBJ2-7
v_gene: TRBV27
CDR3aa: CASRPDWSIRSYEQYF

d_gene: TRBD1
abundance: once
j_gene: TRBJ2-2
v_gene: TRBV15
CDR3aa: CATSAGQGMRMVGELFF

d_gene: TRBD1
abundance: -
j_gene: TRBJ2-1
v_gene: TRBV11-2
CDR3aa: CASSYGMWDRGTNEQFF

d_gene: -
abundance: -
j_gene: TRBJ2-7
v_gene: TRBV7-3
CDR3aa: CASSLAGHYEQYF